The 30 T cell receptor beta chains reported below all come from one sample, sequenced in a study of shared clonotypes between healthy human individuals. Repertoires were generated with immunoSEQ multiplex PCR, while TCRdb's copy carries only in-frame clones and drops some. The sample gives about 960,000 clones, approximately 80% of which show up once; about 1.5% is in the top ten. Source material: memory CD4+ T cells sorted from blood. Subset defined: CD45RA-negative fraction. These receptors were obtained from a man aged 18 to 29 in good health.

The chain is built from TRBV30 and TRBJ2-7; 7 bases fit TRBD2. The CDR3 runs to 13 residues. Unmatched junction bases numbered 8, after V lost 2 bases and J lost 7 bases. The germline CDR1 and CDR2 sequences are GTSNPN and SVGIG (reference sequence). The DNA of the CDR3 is TGTGCCTGGAGTCGGGGGGAGGGCCAGGAGCAGTACTTC. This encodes CAWSRGEGQEQYF.

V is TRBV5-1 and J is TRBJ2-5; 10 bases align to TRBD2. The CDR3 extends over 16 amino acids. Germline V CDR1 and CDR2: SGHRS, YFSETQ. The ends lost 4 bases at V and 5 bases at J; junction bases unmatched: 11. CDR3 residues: CASSPGIAGGRETQYF. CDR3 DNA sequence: TGCGCCAGCAGCCCCGGAATAGCGGGAGGCCGGGAGACCCAGTACTTC.

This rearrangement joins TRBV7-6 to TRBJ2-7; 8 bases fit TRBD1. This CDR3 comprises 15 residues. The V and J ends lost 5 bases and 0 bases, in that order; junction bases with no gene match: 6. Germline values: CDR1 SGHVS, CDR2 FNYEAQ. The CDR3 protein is CASSLGQVSSYEQYF. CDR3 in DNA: TGTGCCAGCAGCCTGGGACAGGTGAGCTCCTACGAGCAGTACTTC.

DNA of the CDR3: TGTGCCAGCTACTTAGGTGAAAAACTGTTTTTT. It encodes CASYLGEKLFF. The chain employs TRBV7-9 and TRBJ1-4; D remains ambiguous. V dropped 8 bases and J dropped 7 bases, with 8 bases sitting between them. Germline CDR1 reads SEHNR; CDR2 reads FQNEAQ (reference sequence). The CDR3 contains 11 residues.

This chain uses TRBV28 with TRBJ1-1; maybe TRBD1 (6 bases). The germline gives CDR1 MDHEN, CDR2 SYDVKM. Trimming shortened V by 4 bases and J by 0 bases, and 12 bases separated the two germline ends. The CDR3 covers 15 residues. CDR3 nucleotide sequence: TGTGCCAGCAGTTCCTACGGACAGATGAACACTGAAGCTTTCTTT. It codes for CASSSYGQMNTEAFF.

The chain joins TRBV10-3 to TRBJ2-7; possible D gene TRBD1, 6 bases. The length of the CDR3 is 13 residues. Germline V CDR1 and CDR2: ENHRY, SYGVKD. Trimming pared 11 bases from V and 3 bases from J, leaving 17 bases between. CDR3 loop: CAARSTGDYEQYF. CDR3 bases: TGTGCCGCCCGGTCGACAGGTGACTACGAGCAGTACTTC.

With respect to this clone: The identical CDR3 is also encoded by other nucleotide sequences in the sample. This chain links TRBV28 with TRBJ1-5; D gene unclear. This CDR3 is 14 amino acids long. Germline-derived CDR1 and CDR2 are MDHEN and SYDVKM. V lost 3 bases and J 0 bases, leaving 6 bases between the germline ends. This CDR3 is CASSFSGSNQPQHF. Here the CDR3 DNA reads TGTGCCAGCAGTTTTTCTGGTAGCAATCAGCCCCAGCATTTT.

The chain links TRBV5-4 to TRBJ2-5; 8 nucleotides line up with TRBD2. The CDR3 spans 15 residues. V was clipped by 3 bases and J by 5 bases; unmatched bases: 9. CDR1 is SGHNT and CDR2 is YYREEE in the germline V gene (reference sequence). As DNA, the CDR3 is TGTGCCAGCAGCTCGAATGGACTAGCTGGCGAGACCCAGTACTTC. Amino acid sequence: CASSSNGLAGETQYF.

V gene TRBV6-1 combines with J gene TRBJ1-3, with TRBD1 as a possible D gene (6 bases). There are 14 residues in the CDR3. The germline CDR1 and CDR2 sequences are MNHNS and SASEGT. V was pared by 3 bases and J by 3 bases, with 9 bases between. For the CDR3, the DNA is TGTGCCAGCAGTGACGGGACAAATGGAAACACCATATATTTT. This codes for CASSDGTNGNTIYF.

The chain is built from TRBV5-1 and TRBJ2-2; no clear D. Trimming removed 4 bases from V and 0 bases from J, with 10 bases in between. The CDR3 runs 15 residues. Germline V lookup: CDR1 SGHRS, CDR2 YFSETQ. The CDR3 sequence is CASSDGRSNTGELFF. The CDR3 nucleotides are TGCGCCAGCAGCGACGGACGATCGAACACCGGGGAGCTGTTTTTT.

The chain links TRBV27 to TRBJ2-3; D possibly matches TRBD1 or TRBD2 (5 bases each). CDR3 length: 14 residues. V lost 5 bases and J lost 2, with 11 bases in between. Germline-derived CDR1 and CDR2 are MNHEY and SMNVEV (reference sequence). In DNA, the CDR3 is TGTGCCAGCAGTCGGGGACGAGACACAGATACGCAGTATTTT. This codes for CASSRGRDTDTQYF.

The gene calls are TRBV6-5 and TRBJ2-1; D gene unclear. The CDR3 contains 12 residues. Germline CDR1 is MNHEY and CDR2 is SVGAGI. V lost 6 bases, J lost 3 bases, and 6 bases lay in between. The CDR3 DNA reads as TGTGCCAGCAGACTGGGCTACAATGAGCAGTTCTTC. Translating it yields CASRLGYNEQFF.

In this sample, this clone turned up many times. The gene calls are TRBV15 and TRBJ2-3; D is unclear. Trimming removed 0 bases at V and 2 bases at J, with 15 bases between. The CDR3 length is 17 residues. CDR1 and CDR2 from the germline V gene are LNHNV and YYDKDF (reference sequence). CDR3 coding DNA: TGTGCCACCAGCAGAGATCGAGCCCGATCTGACACAGATACGCAGTATTTT. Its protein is CATSRDRARSDTDTQYF.

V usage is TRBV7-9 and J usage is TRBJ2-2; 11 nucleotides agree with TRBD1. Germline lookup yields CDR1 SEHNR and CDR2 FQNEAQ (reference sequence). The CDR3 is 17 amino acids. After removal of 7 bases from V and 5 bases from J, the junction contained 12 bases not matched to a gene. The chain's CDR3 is CASTHLRGTGGTGELFF. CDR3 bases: TGTGCCAGCACCCACCTACGGGGGACAGGGGGAACCGGGGAGCTGTTTTTT.

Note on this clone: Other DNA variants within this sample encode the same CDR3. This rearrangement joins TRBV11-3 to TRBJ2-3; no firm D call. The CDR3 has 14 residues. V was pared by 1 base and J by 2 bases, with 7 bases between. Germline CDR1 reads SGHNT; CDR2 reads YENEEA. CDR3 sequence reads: CASSLGPSTDTQYF. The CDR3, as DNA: TGTGCCAGCAGCTTAGGCCCGTCCACAGATACGCAGTATTTT.

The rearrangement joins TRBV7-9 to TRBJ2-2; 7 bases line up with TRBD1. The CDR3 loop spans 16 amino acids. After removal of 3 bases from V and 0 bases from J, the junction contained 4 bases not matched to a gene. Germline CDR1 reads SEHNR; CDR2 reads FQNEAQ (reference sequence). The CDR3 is CASSLKGTANTGELFF. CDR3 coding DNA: TGTGCCAGCAGCTTGAAAGGGACAGCGAACACCGGGGAGCTGTTTTTT.

The CDR3 region is CASSALSGNTIYF. CDR3 sequence (DNA): TGCGCCAGCAGCGCCCTATCTGGAAACACCATATATTTT. This rearrangement joins TRBV5-1 to TRBJ1-3; D unresolved. This CDR3 comprises 13 residues. V shed 4 bases and J shed 1 base, with 6 bases lying between them. Germline V gives CDR1 SGHRS, CDR2 YFSETQ.

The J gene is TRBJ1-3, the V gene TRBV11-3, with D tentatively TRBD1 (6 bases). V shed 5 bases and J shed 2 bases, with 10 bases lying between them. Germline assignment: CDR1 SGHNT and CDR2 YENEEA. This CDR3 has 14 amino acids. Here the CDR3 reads CASSLTGTGNTIYF. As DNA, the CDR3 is TGTGCCAGCAGCCTAACAGGGACTGGAAACACCATATATTTT.

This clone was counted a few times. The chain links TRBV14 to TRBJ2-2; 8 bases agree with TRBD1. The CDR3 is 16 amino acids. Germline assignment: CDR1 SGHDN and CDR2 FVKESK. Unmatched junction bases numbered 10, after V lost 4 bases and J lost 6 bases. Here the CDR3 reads CASSRGQGMGAGELFF. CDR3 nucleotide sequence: TGTGCCAGCAGCCGCGGACAGGGAATGGGGGCCGGGGAGCTGTTTTTT.

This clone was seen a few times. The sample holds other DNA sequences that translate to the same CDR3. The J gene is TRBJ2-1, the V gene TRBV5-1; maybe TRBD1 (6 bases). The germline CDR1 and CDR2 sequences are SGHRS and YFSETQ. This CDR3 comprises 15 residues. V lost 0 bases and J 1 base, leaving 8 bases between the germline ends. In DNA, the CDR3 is TGCGCCAGCAGCTTGGGACAGGTGTCCTACAATGAGCAGTTCTTC. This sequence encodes CASSLGQVSYNEQFF.

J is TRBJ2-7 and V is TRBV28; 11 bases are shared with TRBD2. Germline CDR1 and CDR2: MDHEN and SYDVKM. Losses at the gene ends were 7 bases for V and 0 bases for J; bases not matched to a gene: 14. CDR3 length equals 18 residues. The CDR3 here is CASTSPGTSGASSYEQYF. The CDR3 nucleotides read TGTGCCAGCACCTCGCCCGGGACTAGCGGAGCGAGCTCCTACGAGCAGTACTTC.

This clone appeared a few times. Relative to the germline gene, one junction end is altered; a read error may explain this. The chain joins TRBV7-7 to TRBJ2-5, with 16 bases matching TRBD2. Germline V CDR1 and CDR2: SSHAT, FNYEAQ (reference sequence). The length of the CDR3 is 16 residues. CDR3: CASSKGTSGRVETQYF. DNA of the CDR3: TGTGCTAGCAGCAAGGGGACTAGCGGGAGGGTTGAGACCCAGTACTTC.

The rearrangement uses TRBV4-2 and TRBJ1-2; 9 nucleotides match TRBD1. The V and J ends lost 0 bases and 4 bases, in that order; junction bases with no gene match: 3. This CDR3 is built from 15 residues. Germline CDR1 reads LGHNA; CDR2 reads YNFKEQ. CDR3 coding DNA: TGTGCCAGCAGCCAAGACGGGACAGGGCTCTATGGCTACACCTTC. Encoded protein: CASSQDGTGLYGYTF.

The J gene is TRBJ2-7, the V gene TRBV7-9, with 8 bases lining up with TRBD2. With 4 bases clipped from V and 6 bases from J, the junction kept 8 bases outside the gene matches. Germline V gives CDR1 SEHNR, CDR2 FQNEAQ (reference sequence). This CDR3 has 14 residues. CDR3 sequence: CASSSGLAPSEQYF. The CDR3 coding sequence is TGTGCCAGCAGCTCAGGACTAGCCCCCTCCGAGCAGTACTTC.

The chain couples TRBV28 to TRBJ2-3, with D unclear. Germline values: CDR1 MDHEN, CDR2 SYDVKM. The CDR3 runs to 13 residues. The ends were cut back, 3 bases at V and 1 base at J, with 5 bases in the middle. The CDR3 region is CASSFPGTDTQYF. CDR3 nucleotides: TGTGCCAGCAGTTTTCCGGGCACAGATACGCAGTATTTT.

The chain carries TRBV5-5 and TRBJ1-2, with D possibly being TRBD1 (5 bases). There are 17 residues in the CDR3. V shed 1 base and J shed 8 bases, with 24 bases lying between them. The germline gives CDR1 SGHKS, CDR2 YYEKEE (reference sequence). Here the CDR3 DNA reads TGTGCCAGCAGCTTGAATCAGGGTGGGGCAGTAATTTACGGCTACACCTTC. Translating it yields CASSLNQGGAVIYGYTF. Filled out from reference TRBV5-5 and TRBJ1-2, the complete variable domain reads DAGVTQSPTHLIKTRGQQVTLRCSPISGHKSVSWYQQVLGQGPQFIFQYYEKEERGRGNFPDRFSARQFPNYSSELNVNALLLGDSALYLCASSLNQGGAVIYGYTFGSGTRLTVV.

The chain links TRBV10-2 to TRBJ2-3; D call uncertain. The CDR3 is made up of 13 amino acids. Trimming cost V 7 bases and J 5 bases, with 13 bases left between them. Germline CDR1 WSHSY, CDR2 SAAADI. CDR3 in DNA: TGCGCCAGCAAGTTGACGGTCGTAGATACGCAGTATTTT. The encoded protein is CASKLTVVDTQYF.

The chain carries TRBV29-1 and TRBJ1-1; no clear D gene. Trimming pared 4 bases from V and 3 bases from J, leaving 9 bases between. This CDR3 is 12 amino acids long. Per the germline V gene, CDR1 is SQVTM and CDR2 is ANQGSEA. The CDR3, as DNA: TGCAGCGTTGGCAGGTTCGACACTGAAGCTTTCTTT. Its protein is CSVGRFDTEAFF.

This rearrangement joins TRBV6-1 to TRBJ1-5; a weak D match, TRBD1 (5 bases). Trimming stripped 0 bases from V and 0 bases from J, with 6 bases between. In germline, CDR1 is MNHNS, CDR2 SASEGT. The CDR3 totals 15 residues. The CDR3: CASSEARGSNQPQHF. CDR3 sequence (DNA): TGTGCCAGCAGTGAAGCGAGGGGTAGCAATCAGCCCCAGCATTTT.

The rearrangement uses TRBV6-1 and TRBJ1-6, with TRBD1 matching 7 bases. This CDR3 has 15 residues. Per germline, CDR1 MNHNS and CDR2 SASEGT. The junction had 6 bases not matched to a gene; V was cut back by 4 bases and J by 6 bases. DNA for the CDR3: TGTGCCAGCAGTGCCCCCCCAGGGGGTAATTCACCCCTCCACTTT. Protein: CASSAPPGGNSPLHF.